The clone carrying this T cell receptor beta chain was seen only a few times. TCRdb redid the calling of the RT-PCR reads with MiXCR, one entry per CDR3 protein. The sample yields about 500,000 distinct CDR3 sequences, around 7.9% seen once. The data are from a study of response to subunit inactivated influenza vaccine. The germline CDR1 and CDR2 sequences are LGHNA and YSLEER. V was cut by 1 base and J by 0 bases, with 13 bases left in between. The length of the CDR3 is 17 residues. The sequence came from a man between 50 and 70 years old who received an inactivated influenza vaccine. Sequences were derived from PBMCs from blood, sampled less than 25 months after vaccination. The chain has TRBV4-3 and TRBJ1-3, with D hard to call. The CDR3 loop reads CASSQGVGIGSGNTIYF. DNA of the CDR3: TGCGCCAGCAGCCAAGGGGTTGGAATTGGCTCTGGAAACACCATATATTTT.